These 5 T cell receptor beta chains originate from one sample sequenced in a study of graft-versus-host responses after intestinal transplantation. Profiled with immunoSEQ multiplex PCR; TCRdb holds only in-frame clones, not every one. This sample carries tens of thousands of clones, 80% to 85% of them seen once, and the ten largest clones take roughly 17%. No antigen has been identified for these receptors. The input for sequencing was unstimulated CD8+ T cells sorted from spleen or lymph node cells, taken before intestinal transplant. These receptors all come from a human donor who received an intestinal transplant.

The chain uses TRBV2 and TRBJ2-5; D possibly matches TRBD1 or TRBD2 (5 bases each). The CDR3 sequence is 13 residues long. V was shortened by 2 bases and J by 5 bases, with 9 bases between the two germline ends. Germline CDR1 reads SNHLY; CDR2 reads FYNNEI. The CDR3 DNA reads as TGTGCCAGCAGTGAAATCCGGGGCGAGACCCAGTACTTC. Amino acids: CASSEIRGETQYF.

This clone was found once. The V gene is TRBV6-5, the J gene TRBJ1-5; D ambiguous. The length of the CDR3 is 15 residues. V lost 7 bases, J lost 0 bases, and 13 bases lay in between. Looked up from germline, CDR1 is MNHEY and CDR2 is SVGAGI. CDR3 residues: CASTSKAYSNQPQHF. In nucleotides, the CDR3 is TGTGCCAGCACCTCTAAGGCCTATAGCAATCAGCCCCAGCATTTT.

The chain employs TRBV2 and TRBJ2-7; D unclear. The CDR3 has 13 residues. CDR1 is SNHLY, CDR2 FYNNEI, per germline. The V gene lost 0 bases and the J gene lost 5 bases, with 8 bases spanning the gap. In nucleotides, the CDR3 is TGTGCCAGCAGTGAAGCCCCCCTTGACGAGCAGTACTTC. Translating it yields CASSEAPLDEQYF.

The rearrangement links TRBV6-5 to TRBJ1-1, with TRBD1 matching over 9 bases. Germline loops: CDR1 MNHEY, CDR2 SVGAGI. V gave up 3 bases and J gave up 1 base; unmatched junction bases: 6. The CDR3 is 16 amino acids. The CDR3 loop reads CASSYLVQGANTEAFF. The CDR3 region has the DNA TGTGCCAGCAGTTATCTTGTACAGGGGGCGAACACTGAAGCTTTCTTT.

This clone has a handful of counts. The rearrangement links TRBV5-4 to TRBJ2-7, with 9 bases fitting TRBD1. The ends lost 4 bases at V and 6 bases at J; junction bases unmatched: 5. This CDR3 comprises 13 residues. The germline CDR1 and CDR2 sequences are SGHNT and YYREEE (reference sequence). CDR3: CASSPGTGSEQYF. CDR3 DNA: TGTGCCAGCAGCCCCGGGACAGGGTCCGAGCAGTACTTC.